This T cell receptor (beta chain) is from a study of blood T cell repertoires in COVID-19. Turning to the study itself: There were acute and convalescent COVID-19 samples, and they came from the United States, Italy and Spain. PBMCs, B-cell-depleted T cells, or T cells were the source of the cDNA or gDNA that made up the material.

Only a few counts were recorded for this clone. Authors' processing steps: Nucleated cell counts were estimated from reference gene primer amplification. Repertoires were generated with immunoSEQ multiplex PCR, while TCRdb's copy carries only in-frame clones and drops some. V and J calls and clone size are as listed in that table; D and trimming were resolved from the DNA. The sample lists 200,000 to 300,000 clones, about three quarters occurring once. The CDR3 runs 14 residues. The germline V gene encodes CDR1 KGHSH and CDR2 LQKENI. V lost 6 bases to trimming and J lost 4 bases, with 13 bases between them.

The V gene is TRBV18, the J gene TRBJ1-5; tentative D call: TRBD1 (6 bases). Sequenced: peripheral blood. This receptor was identified in a woman older than 75 with acute or convalescent COVID-19. In DNA form, the CDR3 reads TGTGCCAGCTCGGCTGGGGGCGTAAATCAGCCCCAGCATTTT. Translating gives CASSAGGVNQPQHF. The whole variable domain, filled in from reference TRBV18 and TRBJ1-5, reads NAGVMQNPRHLVRRRGQEARLRCSPMKGHSHVYWYRQLPEEGLKFMVYLQKENIIDESGMPKERFSAEFPKEGPSILRIQQVVRGDSAAYFCASSAGGVNQPQHFGDGTRLSIL.